This T cell receptor (beta chain) was profiled in a study of blood T cells in healthy people across ages. The study, taken as a whole, reports: Strong correlation linked observed beta diversity and percent naive T cells.

Worth noting for this clonotype: Its specificity is unknown.

With a J-beta primer mix and a sample-barcoded 5' primer, a second PCR ran about 7 to 12 cycles. No fewer than 3 million CDR3-containing paired-end reads came from each sample. TCRdb reprocessed the 5' RACE reads via MiXCR and lists one record per CDR3 protein. The sample has approximately 800,000 distinct CDR3 sequences; approximately 60% are singletons. This CDR3 comprises 18 residues. Deletions cut 1 base from V and 6 bases from J, with 25 bases between. Germline V CDR1 and CDR2: SGHDN, FVKESK. In terms of origin and age, donors were healthy Caucasian individuals from Russia aged roughly 6 to 95. At least 6.5 million PBMCs were isolated per sample.

The specimen sequenced was blood. The clonotype was recovered from a man between 35 and 55 years old in good health. The chain couples TRBV14 to TRBJ2-7, with D possibly called TRBD1 or TRBD2 (5 bases each). The CDR3 reads CASSQALLTGTGPSEQYF. DNA for the CDR3: TGTGCCAGCAGCCAAGCCCTATTGACGGGGACGGGCCCCTCCGAGCAGTACTTC.